One and the same sample provided the 29 T cell receptor beta chains below, sequenced in a study of CD8 T cells in Susac syndrome. With random hexamers, reverse transcription was performed on about 0.45 to 1 ug of RNA. A single record per CDR3 protein comes from TCRdb applying MiXCR to the immunoSEQ multiplex PCR reads. The sample carries approximately 170,000 distinct CDR3 sequences, under 95% recorded once. Sequencing used CD4+ T cells from PBMCs. The receptors here all came from a human donor in good health.

The rearrangement links TRBV29-1 to TRBJ1-2; D unclear. The CDR3 is 11 amino acids. With 2 bases removed from V and 4 bases from J, the gap between germline ends came to 5 bases. Germline-derived CDR1 and CDR2 are SQVTM and ANQGSEA. The CDR3 coding sequence is TGCAGCGTTGAAAAGGGCTATGGCTACACCTTC. Residues: CSVEKGYGYTF.

This clonotype has a single count. The V and J genes are TRBV7-9 and TRBJ2-2; D unresolved. CDR1 and CDR2 from the germline V gene are SEHNR and FQNEAQ (reference sequence). The CDR3 is 14 amino acids. Trimming took 11 bases from V and 4 from J, leaving 17 bases between them. CDR3 amino acids: CAFRPPTFTGELFF. In DNA, the CDR3 is TGTGCCTTTCGCCCTCCCACATTCACCGGGGAGCTGTTTTTT.

This clonotype was seen a handful of times. This chain connects TRBV7-9 to TRBJ1-3; D is uncertain. V was shortened by 3 bases and J by 0 bases, with 6 bases between the two germline ends. Germline values: CDR1 SEHNR, CDR2 FQNEAQ (reference sequence). The CDR3 is made up of 14 amino acids. CDR3 nucleotides: TGTGCCAGCAGCTTTGGGAGCTCTGGAAACACCATATATTTT. Its protein product is CASSFGSSGNTIYF.

The chain employs TRBV4-2 and TRBJ2-2; D perhaps matches TRBD2 (6 bases). V shed 1 base and J shed 5 bases, with 11 bases lying between them. Germline V gene sequence: CDR1 LGHNA, CDR2 YNFKEQ. The CDR3 sequence is 15 residues long. CDR3 DNA: TGTGCCAGCAGCCAAGGTGGGAGCGGGACCGGGGAGCTGTTTTTT. It is translated as CASSQGGSGTGELFF.

As to this clonotype: An end of the junction differs from the germline gene, which may be a read error. The V and J genes are TRBV7-9 and TRBJ2-3; 9 bases line up with TRBD2. Germline CDR1 and CDR2: SEHNR and FQNEAQ (reference sequence). The CDR3 covers 16 residues. CDR3 coding DNA: TGTGCCAGCAGTTCCCAAATCGGGACTAGCATAGATACGCAGTATTTT. Residues: CASSSQIGTSIDTQYF.

This clonotype was seen a handful of times. V and J are TRBV6-6 and TRBJ1-1, with TRBD1 as a possible D gene (5 bases). The V end was cut by 5 bases, the J end by 5 bases, with 15 bases between. The CDR3 is made up of 14 amino acids. Germline lookup yields CDR1 MNHNY and CDR2 SVGAGI (reference sequence). CDR3: CASSHGRGETEAFF. The CDR3 DNA follows: TGTGCCAGCAGTCATGGTCGGGGGGAGACTGAAGCTTTCTTT.

In its sample, this clonotype was seen once. The chain joins TRBV29-1 to TRBJ1-1, with 9 bases that match TRBD1. V gave up 6 bases and J gave up 1 base; unmatched junction bases: 6. The CDR3 extends over 14 amino acids. CDR1 is SQVTM and CDR2 is ANQGSEA in the germline V gene. CDR3 sequence reads: CSVRGTGRNTEAFF. For the CDR3, the DNA is TGCAGCGTCCGCGGGACAGGGCGGAACACTGAAGCTTTCTTT.

The rearrangement links TRBV19 to TRBJ2-1; TRBD2 matches 10 bases. The J segment lost 10 bases and the V segment lost 3 bases, leaving 9 bases of the junction unmatched. The germline V gene encodes CDR1 LNHDA and CDR2 SQIVND (reference sequence). The CDR3 spans 15 residues. CDR3: CASSIGGTSVPEQFF. The CDR3 coding sequence is TGTGCCAGTAGTATCGGAGGGACTAGCGTCCCCGAGCAGTTCTTC.

J is TRBJ2-1 and V is TRBV5-1; 7 bases are a match to TRBD1. The V gene's germline CDR1 is SGHRS and CDR2 YFSETQ. The CDR3 totals 13 residues. The trim removed 5 bases at V and 6 bases at J, leaving 5 bases unmatched. Written as DNA, the CDR3 is TGCGCCAGCAGAGTAGGGGGCCGCAATGAGCAGTTCTTC. This encodes CASRVGGRNEQFF.

V usage is TRBV5-1 and J usage is TRBJ2-3, with 7 bases identical to TRBD2. The CDR3 sequence is 16 residues long. The V gene end was trimmed by 0 bases and the J gene end by 2 bases; junction bases not matched to a gene: 6. Germline-derived CDR1 and CDR2 are SGHRS and YFSETQ. In DNA, the CDR3 is TGCGCCAGCAGCTTGGGTCTAGCGGATACCACAGATACGCAGTATTTT. This translates into CASSLGLADTTDTQYF.

The chain combines TRBV3-1 with TRBJ2-3, with 9 bases aligning to TRBD2. The CDR3 covers 14 residues. Germline lookup yields CDR1 LGHDT and CDR2 YNNKEL (reference sequence). The J segment lost 5 bases and the V segment lost 5 bases, leaving 5 bases of the junction unmatched. This chain's CDR3 is CASSRLAEKDTQYF. The CDR3 DNA reads TGTGCCAGCAGCAGACTAGCGGAGAAAGATACGCAGTATTTT.

The chain uses TRBV2 and TRBJ1-4; TRBD1 agrees at 7 bases. Germline-derived CDR1 and CDR2 are SNHLY and FYNNEI. Germline trimming cut 11 bases from V and 4 bases from J; bases unmatched to any gene: 7. The CDR3 runs to 13 residues. The CDR3 loop is CAVPGQLNEKLFF. CDR3 bases: TGTGCCGTACCGGGACAGCTTAATGAAAAACTGTTTTTT.

The chain is built from TRBV6-5 and TRBJ2-5; D ambiguous. Germline CDR1 is MNHEY and CDR2 is SVGAGI. V shed 2 bases and J shed 1 base, with 2 bases lying between them. The CDR3 has 12 amino acids. The CDR3 spells CASSYPQETQYF. In nucleotides, the CDR3 is TGTGCCAGCAGTTACCCCCAAGAGACCCAGTACTTC.

V usage is TRBV6-1 and J usage is TRBJ1-1; TRBD1 matches at 8 bases. The V segment lost 6 bases and the J segment 0 bases; nucleotides outside the gene matches: 9. CDR3 length equals 16 residues. Germline V lookup: CDR1 MNHNS, CDR2 SASEGT. Here the CDR3 DNA reads TGTGCCAGCAGCCACAGGGCAGGGGGCCTGAACACTGAAGCTTTCTTT. Residues: CASSHRAGGLNTEAFF.

The J gene is TRBJ2-4, the V gene TRBV20-1; D possibly uses TRBD1 or TRBD2 (5 bases each). Germline CDR1 is DFQATT and CDR2 is SNEGSKA (reference sequence). The length of the CDR3 is 14 residues. V lost 6 bases, J lost 1 base, and 13 bases lay in between. CDR3 in amino acids: CSAGDPRAKNIQYF. CDR3 coding DNA: TGCAGTGCGGGGGACCCTCGGGCCAAAAACATTCAGTACTTC.

V usage is TRBV4-3 and J usage is TRBJ1-1; 8 positions match TRBD1. This CDR3 region has 16 residues. V was pared by 5 bases and J by 4 bases, with 12 bases of the junction left unmatched. Germline CDR1 LGHNA, CDR2 YSLEER. The CDR3 DNA reads as TGCGCCAGCAGCTTAAGACGAGGACAGGGAGGCACTGAAGCTTTCTTT. The encoded protein is CASSLRRGQGGTEAFF.

The CDR3 DNA sequence: TGTGCCAGCAGCGAGGGACAGTCCTTCTACAATGAGCAGTTCTTC. It codes for CASSEGQSFYNEQFF. The rearrangement joins TRBV6-1 to TRBJ2-1, with 7 bases matching TRBD1. This CDR3 contains 15 residues. Germline V gives CDR1 MNHNS, CDR2 SASEGT. The ends lost 6 bases at V and 3 bases at J; junction bases unmatched: 8.

The gene calls are TRBV30 and TRBJ2-3; D is unresolved. V was cut by 2 bases and J by 2 bases, with 11 bases left in between. From germline, CDR1 is GTSNPN and CDR2 SVGIG (reference sequence). The CDR3 runs 14 residues. CDR3 region: CAWSLQVYTDTQYF. As DNA, the CDR3 is TGTGCCTGGAGTCTTCAGGTCTACACAGATACGCAGTATTTT.

V is TRBV5-1 and J is TRBJ1-1; 8 bases are shared with TRBD1. The J segment lost 4 bases and the V segment lost 0 bases, leaving 2 bases of the junction unmatched. The germline V gene encodes CDR1 SGHRS and CDR2 YFSETQ. This CDR3 is 14 amino acids long. This CDR3 reads CASSLAQGATEAFF. CDR3 DNA sequence: TGCGCCAGCAGCTTGGCCCAGGGGGCCACTGAAGCTTTCTTT.

The rearrangement uses TRBV28 and TRBJ2-7; 8 bases fit TRBD1. Trimming cost V 3 bases and J 4 bases; bases outside gene matches: 5. CDR1 is MDHEN and CDR2 is SYDVKM in the germline V gene. The CDR3 is made up of 14 amino acids. The chain's CDR3 is CASSFARGRYEQYF. The CDR3, as DNA: TGTGCCAGCAGTTTTGCCAGGGGGCGTTACGAGCAGTACTTC.

The rearrangement links TRBV29-1 to TRBJ1-2; 7 nucleotides agree with TRBD1. The V segment lost 5 bases and the J segment 3 bases; nucleotides outside the gene matches: 6. The CDR3 extends over 13 amino acids. CDR1 is SQVTM, CDR2 ANQGSEA, per germline. The CDR3 reads CSVLGGAYYGYTF. In DNA form, the CDR3 reads TGCAGCGTTCTAGGGGGCGCGTACTATGGCTACACCTTC.

This sequence joins TRBV2 and TRBJ2-3; 12 bases align to TRBD2. The germline V gene has CDR1 SNHLY and CDR2 FYNNEI. The CDR3 has 14 residues. Unmatched junction bases numbered 3, after V lost 7 bases and J lost 4 bases. The CDR3 here is CASNLAGGADTQYF. The CDR3 DNA follows: TGTGCCAGCAATCTAGCGGGAGGGGCAGATACGCAGTATTTT.

This clonotype was observed a single time. V and J are TRBV7-2 and TRBJ1-4; a weak D match, TRBD1 (6 bases). CDR1 is SGHTA, CDR2 FQGNSA, per germline. CDR3 length equals 15 residues. The V end lost 4 bases, the J end lost 8 bases, and 17 bases lay between the germline ends. In nucleotides, the CDR3 is TGTGCCAGCAGCTCCCGGAGGGGGGGAGGAGAAAAACTGTTTTTT. This translates into CASSSRRGGGEKLFF.

The chain couples TRBV28 to TRBJ2-1, with 12 nucleotides matching TRBD1. Germline V gene lookup returns CDR1 MDHEN and CDR2 SYDVKM. V dropped 8 bases and J dropped 12; count of bases not matched to a gene: 11. This CDR3 region has 14 residues. Here the CDR3 DNA reads TGTGCCAGCTCGCCTACAGGGACAGGGGGCGGGCAGTTCTTC. Encoded protein: CASSPTGTGGGQFF. The entire variable domain, with the rest obtained from reference TRBV28 and TRBJ2-1, is as follows: DVKVTQSSRYLVKRTGEKVFLECVQDMDHENMFWYRQDPGLGLRLIYFSYDVKMKEKGDIPEGYSVSREKKERFSLILESASTNQTSMYLCASSPTGTGGGQFFGPGTRLTVL.

The chain joins TRBV29-1 to TRBJ1-1; 7 positions match TRBD1. This CDR3 is built from 12 residues. Losses at the gene ends were 6 bases for V and 1 base for J; bases not matched to a gene: 2. Germline V gene lookup returns CDR1 SQVTM and CDR2 ANQGSEA. CDR3 coding DNA: TGCAGCGTATGGGACAGGAACACTGAAGCTTTCTTT. As protein: CSVWDRNTEAFF.

The genes are TRBV7-2 and TRBJ1-1; 7 bases line up with TRBD1. The CDR3 has 14 amino acids. V shed 5 bases, J shed 8 bases, and the junction held 11 bases outside the gene matches. CDR1 is SGHTA and CDR2 is FQGNSA in the germline V gene. This CDR3 reads CASSRLQGLTEAFF. In DNA, the CDR3 is TGTGCCAGCAGCCGACTACAGGGGCTTACCGAAGCTTTCTTT.

The V and J genes are TRBV2 and TRBJ1-4; perhaps TRBD1 as D (5 bases). The CDR3 has 13 amino acids. Germline loops: CDR1 SNHLY, CDR2 FYNNEI. The ends were cut back, 11 bases at V and 5 bases at J, with 15 bases in the middle. The CDR3 is CAGHGDHNEKLFF. In DNA, the CDR3 is TGTGCCGGGCACGGGGACCACAATGAAAAACTGTTTTTT.

This sequence joins TRBV2 and TRBJ1-4, with TRBD1 matching over 11 bases. Trimming cost V 5 bases and J 15 bases; bases outside gene matches: 11. Per the germline V gene, CDR1 is SNHLY and CDR2 is FYNNEI. The CDR3 contains 14 residues. The CDR3 nucleotides read TGTGCCAGCAGTCAGGGACAGGGGGTTTTCGGATTGTTTTTT. This codes for CASSQGQGVFGLFF.

V usage is TRBV6-5 and J usage is TRBJ2-7, with 10 bases identical to TRBD2. The junction had 10 bases not matched to a gene; V was cut back by 0 bases and J by 5 bases. This CDR3 region has 17 residues. The V gene's germline CDR1 is MNHEY and CDR2 SVGAGI. The DNA of the CDR3 is TGTGCCAGCAGTTACTCGGGCTCTAGCGGGAGTGCTCACGAGCAGTACTTC. Translation gives CASSYSGSSGSAHEQYF.